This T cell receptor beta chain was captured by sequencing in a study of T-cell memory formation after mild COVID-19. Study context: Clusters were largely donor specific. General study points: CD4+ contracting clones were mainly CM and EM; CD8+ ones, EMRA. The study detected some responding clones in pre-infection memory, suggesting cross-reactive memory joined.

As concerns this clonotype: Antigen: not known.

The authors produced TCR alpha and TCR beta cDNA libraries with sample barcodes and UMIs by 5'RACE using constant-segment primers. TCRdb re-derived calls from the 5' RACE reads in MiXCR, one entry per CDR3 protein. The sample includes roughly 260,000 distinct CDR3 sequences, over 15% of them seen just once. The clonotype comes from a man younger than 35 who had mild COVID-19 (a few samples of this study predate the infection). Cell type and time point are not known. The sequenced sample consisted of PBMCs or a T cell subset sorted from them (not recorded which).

Here the CDR3 reads CASSFWVSTDTQYF. The CDR3 DNA is TGTGCCAGCAGCTTTTGGGTCAGCACAGATACGCAGTATTTT. The gene calls are TRBV11-2 and TRBJ2-3; unclear D gene. V shed 3 bases and J shed 0 bases, with 7 bases lying between them. The CDR3 has 14 amino acids. Looked up from germline, CDR1 is SGHAT and CDR2 is FQNNGV.